The clone carrying this T cell receptor beta chain was counted at least ten times. As yet, its antigen is unknown. Stated time point: persistent/refractory GD, antithyroid drugs over 5 years with positive TRAb. The TCR library was made from RNA extracted from PBMCs. Enrollment of patients was through an endocrinology department in Xi'an, China. Building of the TCR beta libraries involved iRepertoire HTBI primers and Arm-PCR of CDR3 regions. TCRdb redid the calling of the multiplex PCR reads with MiXCR, one entry per CDR3 protein. Among 350,000 to 450,000 distinct CDR3 sequences listed, 20% to 25% were seen once. The data derive from a study of regulatory T cells in long-lasting Graves disease. Study-wide results and limits: The study found persistent patients shared more public clonotypes (2,741) than new patients (just over 950).

This CDR3 is 14 amino acids long. Per germline, CDR1 MNHNS and CDR2 SASEGT. V lost 3 bases to trimming and J lost 5 bases, with 13 bases between them. The sequences come from peripheral blood mononuclear cells (PBMCs), collected when the disease was refractory, from a patient treated with antithyroid drugs. The chain combines TRBV6-1 with TRBJ1-2; D call uncertain. The sequence came from a woman aged 40 to 49 with Graves disease. The CDR3 bases are TGTGCCAGCAGTGAGGGAAGAGAACCTTATGGCTACACCTTC. This translates into CASSEGREPYGYTF.